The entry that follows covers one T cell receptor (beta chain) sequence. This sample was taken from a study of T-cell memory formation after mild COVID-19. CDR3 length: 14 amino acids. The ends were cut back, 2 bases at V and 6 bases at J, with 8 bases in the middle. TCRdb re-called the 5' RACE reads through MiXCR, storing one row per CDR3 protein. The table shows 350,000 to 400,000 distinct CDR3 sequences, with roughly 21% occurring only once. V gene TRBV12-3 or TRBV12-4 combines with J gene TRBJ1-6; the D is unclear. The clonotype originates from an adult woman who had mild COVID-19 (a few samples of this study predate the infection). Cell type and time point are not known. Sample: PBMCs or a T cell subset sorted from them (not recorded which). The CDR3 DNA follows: TGTGCCAGCAGTTTAAAGGGAATTAATTCACCCCTCCACTTT. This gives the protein CASSLKGINSPLHF.